The 5 T cell receptor beta chains presented below share a single source sample, sequenced in a study of cytomegalovirus exposure and HLA in healthy donors. The PCR made use of 60 Vbeta and 13 Jbeta primers. The protocol was immunoSEQ multiplex PCR, while the TCRdb copy is restricted to in-frame clones and leaves out a portion. This table has about 120,000 clones, 74% appearing once. Sequenced: PBMCs. The receptor source for this set is a woman aged 45 to 65 in good health and CMV-seropositive.

The chain joins TRBV15 to TRBJ2-1, with D perhaps matching TRBD1 (6 bases). The CDR3 length is 16 residues. CDR1 and CDR2 from the germline V gene are LNHNV and YYDKDF (reference sequence). Trimming took off 0 bases at V and 6 bases at J, with 15 bases between the two ends. The CDR3 here is CATSRDKTGVLNEQFF. CDR3 sequence (DNA): TGTGCCACCAGCAGAGATAAGACAGGAGTCCTCAATGAGCAGTTCTTC. The full variable domain, rest sourced from reference TRBV15 and TRBJ2-1, is DAMVIQNPRYQVTQFGKPVTLSCSQTLNHNVMYWYQQKSSQAPKLLFHYYDKDFNNEADTPDNFQSRRPNTSFCFLDIRSPGLGDTAMYLCATSRDKTGVLNEQFFGPGTRLTVL.

The rearrangement joins TRBV7-2 to TRBJ2-1; 7 bases line up with TRBD2. The CDR3 covers 14 residues. From germline, CDR1 is SGHTA and CDR2 FQGNSA. After removal of 7 bases from V and 9 bases from J, the junction contained 12 bases not matched to a gene. The CDR3 coding sequence is TGTGCCAGCACCCCAGGGCCGGGGGGAGTTGAGCAGTTCTTC. This encodes CASTPGPGGVEQFF.

The chain has TRBV6-5 and TRBJ1-2; 10 bases match TRBD1. CDR3 length: 15 amino acids. Germline V gene lookup returns CDR1 MNHEY and CDR2 SVGAGI. V shed 10 bases, J shed 8 bases, and the junction held 16 bases outside the gene matches. In nucleotides, the CDR3 is TGTGCCACGAGGATAGGGACAGGGGTTTCTTTGGGCTACACCTTC. This gives the protein CATRIGTGVSLGYTF.

This clone has a handful of counts. The J gene is TRBJ2-1, the V gene TRBV6-1; the match to TRBD1 covers 11 bases. CDR1 is MNHNS and CDR2 is SASEGT in the germline V gene. The ends lost 6 bases at V and 6 bases at J; junction bases unmatched: 4. The CDR3 has 14 residues. The CDR3 bases are TGTGCCAGCAGACGGACAGGGGGCATCAATGAGCAGTTCTTC. Its protein is CASRRTGGINEQFF.

The chain uses TRBV10-2 and TRBJ1-2; TRBD1 might be the D (5 bases). Trimming took off 5 bases at V and 8 bases at J, with 15 bases between the two ends. Germline assignment: CDR1 WSHSY and CDR2 SAAADI. This CDR3 is built from 13 residues. This CDR3 reads CASSPQRTWGYTF. For the CDR3, the DNA is TGCGCCAGCAGTCCCCAACGGACATGGGGCTACACCTTC.